Sequencing of this T cell receptor (beta chain) was carried out in a study of blood T cell repertoires in COVID-19. Study details: Whether acute or convalescent, the COVID-19 samples came from the United States, Italy and Spain.

The germline V gene encodes CDR1 SGDLS and CDR2 YYNGEE. J lost 0 bases, V lost 4 bases, and 6 bases had no gene match. The CDR3 consists of 15 residues. Authors' methods: The authors estimated nucleated cell counts from reference gene primer amplification. Using immunoSEQ multiplex PCR, the repertoire was profiled, and TCRdb retains in-frame clones only, with some absent. V and J calls and clone size are as listed in that table; D and trimming were resolved from the DNA. The repertoire holds 70,000 to 100,000 clones, with around nine tenths as singletons. Sequencing was performed on peripheral blood. This clonotype was obtained from a woman aged 80 or over with acute or convalescent COVID-19. The chain employs TRBV9 and TRBJ1-2; TRBD1 matches at 7 bases. The CDR3 spells CASSPRDSANYGYTF. The CDR3 DNA follows: TGTGCCAGCAGCCCCCGGGACAGCGCTAACTATGGCTACACCTTC.